What follows are 13 T cell receptor beta chains derived from one specimen sequenced in a study of CD8 T cells in ankylosing spondylitis. Findings and caveats of the study: What appeared characteristic of ankylosing spondylitis blood was a TCR beta motif of under 10 highly homologous variants.

These receptors have no identified antigens. TCRdb itself ran the 5' RACE reads through MiXCR, one entry per CDR3 protein. This table holds fewer than 750,000 distinct CDR3 sequences, under 20% found once. The sequenced sample was blood, either unsorted or a sorted T cell fraction (not recorded which). The receptors originated from a male donor with ankylosing spondylitis.

Comments on this clonotype: A junction boundary mismatches the germline segment, possibly from a read error. The rearrangement uses TRBV7-9 and TRBJ2-5; possible D gene TRBD2, 6 bases. The V gene's germline CDR1 is SEHNR and CDR2 FQNEAQ (reference sequence). The CDR3 is 15 amino acids. CDR3 nucleotide sequence: TGTGCCAGCAGCCTAGCGACAGTATTCCAAGAGACCCAGTACTTC. Its translation: CASSLATVFQETQYF.

This clonotype was recorded at least ten times. This chain uses TRBV20-1 with TRBJ2-1, with D possibly matching TRBD2 (6 bases). Trimming pared 6 bases from V and 7 bases from J, leaving 19 bases between. This CDR3 is built from 14 residues. CDR1 and CDR2 (germline): DFQATT, SNEGSKA (reference sequence). CDR3 sequence reads: CSARRETAWNEQFF. As DNA, the CDR3 is TGCAGTGCCCGCCGGGAGACGGCTTGGAATGAGCAGTTCTTC.

The rearrangement links TRBV27 to TRBJ2-3; the D call may be TRBD1 or TRBD2 (5 bases each). The ends were cut back, 10 bases at V and 2 bases at J, with 16 bases in the middle. Germline assignment: CDR1 MNHEY and CDR2 SMNVEV (reference sequence). This CDR3 has 14 amino acids. The DNA for the CDR3 is TGTGCCACCGCCTTCTGGGGGTACACAGATACGCAGTATTTT. This sequence encodes CATAFWGYTDTQYF.

This chain uses TRBV9 with TRBJ2-5; D is uncertain. The CDR3 has 13 amino acids. The germline V and J ends were trimmed by 2 bases and 5 bases, with 10 bases remaining between them. Germline values: CDR1 SGDLS, CDR2 YYNGEE. The CDR3 DNA follows: TGTGCCAGCAGCGTCGTATCCTCCGAGACCCAGTACTTC. Amino acids: CASSVVSSETQYF.

In its sample, this clonotype was seen a few times. The rearrangement links TRBV6-6 to TRBJ1-1, with D hard to call. The ends were cut back, 3 bases at V and 1 base at J, with 6 bases in the middle. Germline lookup yields CDR1 MNHNY and CDR2 SVGAGI (reference sequence). The CDR3 is 13 amino acids. CDR3 nucleotide sequence: TGTGCCAGCAGTTATTCCACGAACACTGAAGCTTTCTTT. It yields the protein CASSYSTNTEAFF.

This clonotype was seen only a few times. In DNA form, the CDR3 reads TGTGCCAGCTCACCGGATACCCAAGAGACCCAGTACTTC. This encodes CASSPDTQETQYF. V usage is TRBV18 and J usage is TRBJ2-5; no clear D gene. The CDR3 contains 13 residues. Germline-derived CDR1 and CDR2 are KGHSH and LQKENI. Trimming left V 3 bases short and J 1 base short, with 6 bases between.

This clonotype was observed a few times. The CDR3 coding sequence is TGTGCCAGCACACAGCAGGGCCCGAACAATGAGCAGTTCTTC. Amino acid sequence: CASTQQGPNNEQFF. The chain uses TRBV18 and TRBJ2-1; possibly TRBD1 for D (5 bases). CDR3 length: 14 amino acids. From germline, CDR1 is KGHSH and CDR2 LQKENI. The V and J ends lost 8 bases and 5 bases respectively, with 16 bases between them.

The chain employs TRBV11-3 and TRBJ2-1; 13 positions agree with TRBD2. CDR3 length: 16 residues. Trimming took 0 bases from V and 8 from J; bases not matched to a gene: 4. Germline loops: CDR1 SGHNT, CDR2 YENEEA. The CDR3 DNA follows: TGTGCCAGCAGCTTAGAGGGGGGGACTAGCGGGGATGAGCAGTTCTTC. Translation: CASSLEGGTSGDEQFF.

This clonotype has ten or more counts. The V and J genes are TRBV4-2 and TRBJ1-1, with TRBD1 matching over 8 bases. The CDR3 totals 15 residues. The J segment lost 4 bases and the V segment lost 3 bases, leaving 7 bases of the junction unmatched. Germline assignment: CDR1 LGHNA and CDR2 YNFKEQ. CDR3 amino acids: CASSQADRAATEAFF. For the CDR3, the DNA is TGTGCCAGCAGCCAGGCGGACAGGGCAGCCACTGAAGCTTTCTTT.

The chain recombines TRBV5-1 with TRBJ2-1; 8 nucleotides agree with TRBD2. The CDR3 sequence is 16 residues long. CDR1 and CDR2 from the germline V gene are SGHRS and YFSETQ. The ends lost 4 bases at V and 5 bases at J; junction bases unmatched: 11. CDR3 in amino acids: CASSPLAGQNNNEQFF. The CDR3 region has the DNA TGCGCCAGCAGCCCCCTAGCGGGCCAGAATAACAATGAGCAGTTCTTC.

The chain couples TRBV7-2 to TRBJ1-2, with a tentative D call TRBD1 (5 bases). The CDR3 runs to 14 residues. Germline CDR1 SGHTA, CDR2 FQGNSA. V shed 5 bases and J shed 0 bases, with 10 bases lying between them. CDR3 amino acids: CASSPTAANYGYTF. The CDR3 DNA is TGTGCCAGCAGCCCGACAGCTGCTAACTATGGCTACACCTTC.

This chain joins TRBV20-1 and TRBJ1-4, with D perhaps matching TRBD1 (6 bases). Germline CDR1 is DFQATT and CDR2 is SNEGSKA (reference sequence). Trimming pared 5 bases from V and 5 bases from J, leaving 9 bases between. This CDR3 is 12 amino acids long. This chain's CDR3 is CSAFDRNEKLFF. Written as DNA, the CDR3 is TGCAGTGCTTTCGACAGGAATGAAAAACTGTTTTTT.

V gene TRBV2 combines with J gene TRBJ2-7; D remains unclear. There are 12 residues in the CDR3. V was shortened by 4 bases and J by 1 base, with 5 bases between the two germline ends. Germline-derived CDR1 and CDR2 are SNHLY and FYNNEI. DNA for the CDR3: TGTGCCAGCAGTGTAAGATCCTACGAGCAGTACTTC. Residues: CASSVRSYEQYF.